This T cell receptor beta chain was profiled in a study of blood T cell repertoires in COVID-19. Across the study: Donors in the United States, Italy and Spain gave samples during acute or convalescent COVID-19. In each case, the material was cDNA or gDNA derived from T cells, B-cell-depleted T cells, or PBMCs.

Per germline, CDR1 MNHNS and CDR2 SASEGT. The CDR3 has 19 amino acids. Trimming cost V 3 bases and J 0 bases, with 24 bases left between them. In the authors' methods: Estimation of nucleated cell counts relied on the amplification of reference gene primers. Sequencing was performed with immunoSEQ multiplex PCR; in TCRdb, only in-frame clones are kept and a portion is missing. V and J calls plus clone size are reproduced from that table; the DNA served to infer D and trimming. The sample includes some 220,000 clones, roughly 80% of them seen just once. The sequenced sample was peripheral blood. This receptor was taken from a woman between 65 and 79 years old with acute or convalescent COVID-19. The chain couples TRBV6-1 to TRBJ2-7, with D perhaps matching TRBD1 (5 bases). The CDR3 spells CASSEPANVWGYNSYEQYF. CDR3 DNA: TGTGCCAGCAGTGAGCCTGCGAATGTGTGGGGCTATAACTCCTACGAGCAGTACTTC.